This T cell receptor beta chain was observed in a study of T cell responses to AZD1222 COVID-19 vaccine. Whole-study findings and limits: Breadth and depth of Spike-specific TCRs rose after two AZD1222 doses.

J was trimmed by 0 bases and V by 2 bases; bases with no gene match: 6. This CDR3 is 16 amino acids long. Germline V gives CDR1 MDHEN, CDR2 SYDVKM. This table comes from immunoSEQ multiplex PCR, and its TCRdb copy is limited to in-frame clones, with some not included. The sample consists of under 200,000 clones, less than 95% of them appearing once. Concerning this clone itself: Its antigen is unknown.

The TCR sequence derives from an adult in good health. This specimen consisted of peripheral blood, obtained on day 0 of AZD1222 vaccination. The V call is TRBV28, the J call TRBJ1-1; 7 positions match TRBD1. The CDR3 DNA sequence: TGTGCCAGCAGTTTACACAGGGGTTCGGTGAACACTGAAGCTTTCTTT. It encodes CASSLHRGSVNTEAFF.